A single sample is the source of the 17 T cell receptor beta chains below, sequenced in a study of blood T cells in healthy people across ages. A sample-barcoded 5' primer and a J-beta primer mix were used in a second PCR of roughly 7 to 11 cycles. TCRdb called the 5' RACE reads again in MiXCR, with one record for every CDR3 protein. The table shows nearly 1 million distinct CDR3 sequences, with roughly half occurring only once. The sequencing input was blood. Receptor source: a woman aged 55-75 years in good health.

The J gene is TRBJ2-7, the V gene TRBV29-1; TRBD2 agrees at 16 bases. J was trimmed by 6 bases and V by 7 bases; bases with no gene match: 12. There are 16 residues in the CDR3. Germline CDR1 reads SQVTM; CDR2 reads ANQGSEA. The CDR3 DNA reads TGCAGCGCCCGTTGGGGACTAGCGGGAGGGTCTGGCGAGCAGTACTTC. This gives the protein CSARWGLAGGSGEQYF.

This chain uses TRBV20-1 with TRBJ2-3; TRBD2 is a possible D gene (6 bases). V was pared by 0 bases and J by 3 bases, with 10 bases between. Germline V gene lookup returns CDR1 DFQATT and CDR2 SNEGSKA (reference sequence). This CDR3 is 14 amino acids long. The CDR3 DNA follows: TGCAGTGCTAGAGATGGAGGGAGGACAGATACGCAGTATTTT. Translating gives CSARDGGRTDTQYF.

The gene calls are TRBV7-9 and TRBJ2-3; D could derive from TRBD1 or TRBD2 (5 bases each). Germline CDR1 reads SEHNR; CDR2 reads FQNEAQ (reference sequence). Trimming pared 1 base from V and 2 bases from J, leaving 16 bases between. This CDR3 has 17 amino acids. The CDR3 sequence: CASSLDGDRSTTDTQYF. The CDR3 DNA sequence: TGTGCCAGCAGCTTAGATGGGGACCGCTCGACCACAGATACGCAGTATTTT.

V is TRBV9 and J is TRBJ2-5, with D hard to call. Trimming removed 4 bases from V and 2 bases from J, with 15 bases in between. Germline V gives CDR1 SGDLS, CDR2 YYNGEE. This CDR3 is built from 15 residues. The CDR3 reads CASSPAWKIQETQYF. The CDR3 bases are TGTGCCAGCAGCCCCGCGTGGAAAATTCAAGAGACCCAGTACTTC.

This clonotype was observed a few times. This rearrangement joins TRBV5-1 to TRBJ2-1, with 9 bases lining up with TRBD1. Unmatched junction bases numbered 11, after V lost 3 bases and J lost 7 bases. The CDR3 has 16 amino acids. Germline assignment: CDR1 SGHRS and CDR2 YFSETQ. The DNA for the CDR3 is TGCGCCAGCAGCTCCCTGACAGGGGGGTCCCTTAATGAGCAGTTCTTC. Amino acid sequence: CASSSLTGGSLNEQFF.

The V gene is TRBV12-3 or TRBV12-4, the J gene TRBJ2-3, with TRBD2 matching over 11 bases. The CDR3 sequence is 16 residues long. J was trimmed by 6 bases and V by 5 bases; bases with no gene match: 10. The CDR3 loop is CASSDGTSGMQDTQYF. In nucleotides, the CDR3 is TGTGCCAGCAGTGACGGGACTAGCGGAATGCAGGATACGCAGTATTTT.

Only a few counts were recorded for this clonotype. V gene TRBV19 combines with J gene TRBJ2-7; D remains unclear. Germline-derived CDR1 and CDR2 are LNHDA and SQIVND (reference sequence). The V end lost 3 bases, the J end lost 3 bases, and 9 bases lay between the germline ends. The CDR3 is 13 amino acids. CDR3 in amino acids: CASSMYTYYEQYF. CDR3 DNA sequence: TGTGCCAGTAGTATGTACACCTACTACGAGCAGTACTTC.

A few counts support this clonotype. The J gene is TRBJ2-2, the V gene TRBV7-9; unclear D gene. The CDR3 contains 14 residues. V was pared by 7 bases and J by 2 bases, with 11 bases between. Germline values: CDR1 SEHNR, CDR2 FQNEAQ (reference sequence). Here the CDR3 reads CASITRANTGELFF. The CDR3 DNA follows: TGTGCCAGCATCACACGGGCTAACACCGGGGAGCTGTTTTTT.

The CDR3 nucleotides are TGCGCCAGCAGCTTGGTTTCGGCGCTAGCGGGAGTTACTCGGCCCTACGAGCAGTACTTC. Translated: CASSLVSALAGVTRPYEQYF. The chain joins TRBV5-1 to TRBJ2-4; 10 nucleotides line up with TRBD2. The DNA end favors TRBJ2-7, so the J call may be wrong. From germline, CDR1 is SGHRS and CDR2 YFSETQ. The CDR3 covers 20 residues.

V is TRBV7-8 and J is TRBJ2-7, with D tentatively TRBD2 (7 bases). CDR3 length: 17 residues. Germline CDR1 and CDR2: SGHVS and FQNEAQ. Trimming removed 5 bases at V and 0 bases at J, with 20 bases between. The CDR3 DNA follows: TGTGCCAGCAGCGAGAACGGGAGGACAGTAGACTCCTACGAGCAGTACTTC. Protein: CASSENGRTVDSYEQYF.

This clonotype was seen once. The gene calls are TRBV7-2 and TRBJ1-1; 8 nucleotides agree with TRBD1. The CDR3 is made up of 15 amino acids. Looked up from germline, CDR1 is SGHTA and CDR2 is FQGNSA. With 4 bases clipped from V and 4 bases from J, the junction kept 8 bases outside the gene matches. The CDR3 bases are TGTGCCAGCAGCTCATCAGGGGGCGTTGGCACTGAAGCTTTCTTT. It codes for CASSSSGGVGTEAFF.

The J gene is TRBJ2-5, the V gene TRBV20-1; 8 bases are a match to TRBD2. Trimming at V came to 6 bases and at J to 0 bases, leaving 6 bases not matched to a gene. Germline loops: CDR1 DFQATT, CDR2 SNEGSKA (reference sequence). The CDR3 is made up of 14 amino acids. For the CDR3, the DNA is TGCAGTGCCGCGATAGCGGGGTACCAAGAGACCCAGTACTTC. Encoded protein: CSAAIAGYQETQYF.

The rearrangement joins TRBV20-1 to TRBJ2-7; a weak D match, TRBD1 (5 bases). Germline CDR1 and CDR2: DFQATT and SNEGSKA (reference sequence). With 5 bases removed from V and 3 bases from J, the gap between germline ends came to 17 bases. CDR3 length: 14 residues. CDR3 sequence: CSAPRAGFLYEQYF. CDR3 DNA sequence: TGCAGTGCTCCCCGAGCAGGGTTTCTCTACGAGCAGTACTTC.

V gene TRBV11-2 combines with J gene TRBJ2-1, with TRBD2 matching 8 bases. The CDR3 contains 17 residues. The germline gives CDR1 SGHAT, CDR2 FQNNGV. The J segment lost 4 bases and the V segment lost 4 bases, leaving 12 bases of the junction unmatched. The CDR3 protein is CASSSLKPGLGYNEQFF. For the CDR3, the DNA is TGTGCCAGCAGCTCCTTAAAACCGGGACTAGGTTACAATGAGCAGTTCTTC.

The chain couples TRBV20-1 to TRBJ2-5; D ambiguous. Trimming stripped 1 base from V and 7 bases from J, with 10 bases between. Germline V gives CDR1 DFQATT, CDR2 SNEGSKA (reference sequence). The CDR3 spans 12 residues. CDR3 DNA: TGCAGTGCTAGAGGAGGACCGGGGACCCAGTACTTC. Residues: CSARGGPGTQYF.

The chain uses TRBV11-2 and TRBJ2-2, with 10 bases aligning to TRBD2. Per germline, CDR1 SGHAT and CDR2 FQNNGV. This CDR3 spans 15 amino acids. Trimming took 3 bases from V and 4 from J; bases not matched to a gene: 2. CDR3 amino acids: CASSFTSGITGELFF. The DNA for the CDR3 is TGTGCCAGCAGCTTCACTAGCGGGATCACCGGGGAGCTGTTTTTT. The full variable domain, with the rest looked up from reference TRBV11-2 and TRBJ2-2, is EAGVAQSPRYKIIEKRQSVAFWCNPISGHATLYWYQQILGQGPKLLIQFQNNGVVDDSQLPKDRFSAERLKGVDSTLKIQPAKLEDSAVYLCASSFTSGITGELFFGEGSRLTVL.

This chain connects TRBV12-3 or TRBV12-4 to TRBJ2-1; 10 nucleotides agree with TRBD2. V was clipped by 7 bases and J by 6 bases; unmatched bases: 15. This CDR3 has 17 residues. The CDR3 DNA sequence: TGTGCCAGCACCGCAGGGAGGGCAGCGGGAGGGCTCAATGAGCAGTTCTTC. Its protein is CASTAGRAAGGLNEQFF.